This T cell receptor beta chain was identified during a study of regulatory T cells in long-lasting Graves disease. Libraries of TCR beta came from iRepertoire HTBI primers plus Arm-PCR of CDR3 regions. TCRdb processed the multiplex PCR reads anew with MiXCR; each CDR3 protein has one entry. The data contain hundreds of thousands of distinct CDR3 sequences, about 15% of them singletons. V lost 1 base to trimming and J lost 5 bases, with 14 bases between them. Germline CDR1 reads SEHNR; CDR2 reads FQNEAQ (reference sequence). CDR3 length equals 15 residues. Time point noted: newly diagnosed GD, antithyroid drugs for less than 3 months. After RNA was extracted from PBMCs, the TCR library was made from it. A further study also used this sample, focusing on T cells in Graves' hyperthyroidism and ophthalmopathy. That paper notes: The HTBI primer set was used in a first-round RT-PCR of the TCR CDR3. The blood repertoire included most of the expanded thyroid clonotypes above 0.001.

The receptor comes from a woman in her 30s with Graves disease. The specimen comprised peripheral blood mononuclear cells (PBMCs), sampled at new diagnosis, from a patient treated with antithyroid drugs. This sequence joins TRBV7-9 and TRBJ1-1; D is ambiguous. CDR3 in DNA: TGTGCCAGCAGCTTAGATGAAGGGTTGTGGACTGAAGCTTTCTTT. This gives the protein CASSLDEGLWTEAFF.